This T cell receptor beta chain appears in the sequencing data of a study of cytomegalovirus exposure and HLA in healthy donors. Study summary: A subsequent analysis stated that the 120 validation repertoires were run on the same platform as the approximately 700 first-cohort repertoires. Overall study findings and caveats: It was reportedly the case that the classifier diagnosed cytomegalovirus status with high specificity and sensitivity. The study flagged about 150 TCR beta chains as cytomegalovirus-associated. In the 90 to 150 validation repertoires, approximately 94% of cluster scores exceeded 0, per a later analysis.

Details on this clone: Antigen unknown.

Sequencing was performed with immunoSEQ multiplex PCR; in TCRdb, only in-frame clones are kept and a portion is missing. The data show roughly 220,000 clones, about 93% seen once. The clonotype originates from a woman younger than 35 in good health and CMV-seronegative. What was sequenced was PBMCs.

The DNA of the CDR3 is TGCGCCAGCAGCCCCGCTAGCGGACAAGAGACCCAGTACTTC. This gives the protein CASSPASGQETQYF. The chain employs TRBV5-1 and TRBJ2-5, with 7 bases identical to TRBD2. Germline CDR1 reads SGHRS; CDR2 reads YFSETQ. J lost 2 bases, V lost 4 bases, and 5 bases had no gene match. This CDR3 region has 14 residues.